These 23 T cell receptor beta chains originate from one sample sequenced in a study of control samples from healthy donors and cancer patients. TCRdb's copy holds only in-frame clones and misses some; the assay was immunoSEQ multiplex PCR. The repertoire holds 85,000 to 95,000 clones, with approximately 90% as singletons. Source material: blood. These receptors were obtained from a woman aged 25 to 45 in good health.

This clone was seen more than once but under ten times. The rearrangement uses TRBV5-1 and TRBJ1-2; weak D call: TRBD1 (6 bases). The germline V gene has CDR1 SGHRS and CDR2 YFSETQ. Trimming removed 0 bases from V and 8 bases from J, with 20 bases in between. CDR3 size: 16 residues. The CDR3 DNA follows: TGCGCCAGCAGCTTGGCCAGGGGACCCCAGGGCCAGGGCTACACCTTC. This sequence encodes CASSLARGPQGQGYTF.

V is TRBV5-1 and J is TRBJ2-5, with a tentative D call TRBD1 (5 bases). Germline CDR1 reads SGHRS; CDR2 reads YFSETQ. Trimming pared 5 bases from V and 5 bases from J, leaving 16 bases between. The CDR3 covers 14 residues. The CDR3 sequence: CASRLRAQEETQYF. CDR3 DNA: TGCGCCAGCAGGCTGCGAGCACAGGAGGAGACCCAGTACTTC.

This clone has only one observation. This chain connects TRBV29-1 to TRBJ1-1; D may be TRBD1 (5 bases). V lost 7 bases and J 7 bases, leaving 19 bases between the germline ends. From germline, CDR1 is SQVTM and CDR2 ANQGSEA. The CDR3 loop spans 13 amino acids. The CDR3 loop is CSGGVGIVREAFF. The CDR3 bases are TGCAGCGGGGGGGTAGGGATAGTACGTGAAGCTTTCTTT.

The V gene is TRBV11-2, the J gene TRBJ1-4; TRBD1 is a possible D gene (6 bases). The V end was cut by 4 bases, the J end by 8 bases, with 20 bases between. Germline CDR1 SGHAT, CDR2 FQNNGV. The CDR3 contains 16 residues. CDR3 sequence: CASSSGQKQQGEKLFF. Written as DNA, the CDR3 is TGTGCCAGCAGCTCAGGGCAAAAACAGCAGGGGGAAAAACTGTTTTTT.

This rearrangement joins TRBV6-6 to TRBJ1-5; 9 nucleotides line up with TRBD1. The CDR3 has 14 amino acids. The junction had 6 bases not matched to a gene; V was cut back by 6 bases and J by 6 bases. The V gene's germline CDR1 is MNHNY and CDR2 SVGAGI (reference sequence). CDR3: CASRDGTGTQPQHF. The CDR3 bases are TGTGCCAGCAGGGATGGGACAGGGACTCAGCCCCAGCATTTT.

This chain joins TRBV2 and TRBJ2-3; D assignment may be TRBD1 or TRBD2 (7 bases each). This CDR3 is built from 16 residues. Per germline, CDR1 SNHLY and CDR2 FYNNEI. V lost 4 bases and J 5 bases, leaving 19 bases between the germline ends. The CDR3 bases are TGTGCCAGCAGTGTCCGCGGACTCAGGGGGGGAGATACGCAGTATTTT. It encodes CASSVRGLRGGDTQYF.

For the CDR3, the DNA is TGCAGTGCTAGTAGGACTAGCGGGACCCGGGCCTTCTACAATGAGCAGTTCTTC. Residues: CSASRTSGTRAFYNEQFF. The chain recombines TRBV20-1 with TRBJ2-1, with 12 nucleotides matching TRBD2. J gave up 3 bases and V 3 bases, and 12 bases lay outside the gene matches. Germline CDR1 reads DFQATT; CDR2 reads SNEGSKA (reference sequence). This CDR3 has 18 amino acids.

In DNA, the CDR3 is TGTGCCAGTAGTATTCAGACGGGACAGGGGATAGGCTACACCTTC. Translating gives CASSIQTGQGIGYTF. The V call is TRBV19, the J call TRBJ1-2; TRBD1 matches 10 bases. Unmatched junction bases numbered 9, after V lost 3 bases and J lost 8 bases. This CDR3 spans 15 amino acids. Germline CDR1 reads LNHDA; CDR2 reads SQIVND (reference sequence).

The chain links TRBV5-1 to TRBJ2-7; D uncertain. This CDR3 is built from 12 residues. CDR1 and CDR2 (germline): SGHRS, YFSETQ. Trimming removed 2 bases from V and 6 bases from J, with 9 bases in between. In nucleotides, the CDR3 is TGCGCCAGCAGCTTCCCCCCGGTCGAGCAGTACTTC. It codes for CASSFPPVEQYF.

J is TRBJ1-1 and V is TRBV6-6; D is uncertain. The CDR3 is made up of 14 amino acids. Trimming removed 1 base from V and 1 base from J, with 7 bases in between. Per germline, CDR1 MNHNY and CDR2 SVGAGI (reference sequence). The CDR3 DNA reads TGTGCCAGCAGTTACTTAGCAGGGAACACTGAAGCTTTCTTT. It translates to CASSYLAGNTEAFF.

The chain carries TRBV7-2 and TRBJ1-2; tentatively, D is TRBD1 (5 bases). The CDR3 consists of 17 residues. V was shortened by 1 base and J by 0 bases, with 15 bases between the two germline ends. CDR1 and CDR2 (germline): SGHTA, FQGNSA. The CDR3 DNA reads as TGTGCCAGCAGCTTAGAGCCCTCGGGGGGAGCTAACTATGGCTACACCTTC. This translates into CASSLEPSGGANYGYTF.

This sequence joins TRBV6-5 and TRBJ1-1; D is unresolved. The CDR3 is 14 residues long. V lost 0 bases to trimming and J lost 3 bases, with 8 bases between them. The germline V gene encodes CDR1 MNHEY and CDR2 SVGAGI. The DNA of the CDR3 is TGTGCCAGCAGTTACTCGAGGCAGGACACTGAAGCTTTCTTT. Translation gives CASSYSRQDTEAFF.

The CDR3: CASSPTGYTDTQYF. In DNA, the CDR3 is TGTGCCAGCAGCCCGACAGGCTACACAGATACGCAGTATTTT. V usage is TRBV3-1 (or the pseudogene TRBV3-2) and J usage is TRBJ2-3, with D tentatively TRBD1 (6 bases). From germline, CDR1 is LGHDT and CDR2 YNNKEL (reference sequence). CDR3 size: 14 residues. V lost 4 bases and J lost 2, with 10 bases in between.

J is TRBJ1-5 and V is TRBV5-8, with D possibly matching TRBD1 (5 bases). The germline V and J ends were trimmed by 1 base and 7 bases, with 18 bases remaining between them. Germline lookup yields CDR1 SGHTS and CDR2 YDEGEE. The CDR3 length is 16 residues. The CDR3 nucleotides are TGTGCCAGCAGCTTGTTTTGGGGCGGGGGGAGCCAGCCCCAGCATTTT. Translated: CASSLFWGGGSQPQHF.

A remark on this clone: One end of the junction fails to match germline, which may point to a read error. The chain carries TRBV18 and TRBJ1-2; no firm D call. Per the germline V gene, CDR1 is KGHSH and CDR2 is LQKENI. The length of the CDR3 is 14 residues. CDR3 loop: CASSPSNPEDGRDF. CDR3 bases: TGTGCCAGCTCACCATCTAATCCCGAGGACGGCCGGGACTTC.

The V call is TRBV5-1, the J call TRBJ2-3; D may be TRBD1 (6 bases). With 3 bases removed from V and 2 bases from J, the gap between germline ends came to 13 bases. The CDR3 is made up of 15 amino acids. Germline V lookup: CDR1 SGHRS, CDR2 YFSETQ. CDR3 DNA: TGCGCCAGCAGCTGGCCCGGACAGTACACAGATACGCAGTATTTT. Its protein product is CASSWPGQYTDTQYF.

The chain couples TRBV6-1 to TRBJ1-2; 7 bases align to TRBD1. The V segment lost 3 bases and the J segment 8 bases; nucleotides outside the gene matches: 6. CDR1 is MNHNS, CDR2 SASEGT, per germline. The CDR3 totals 13 residues. CDR3 sequence (DNA): TGTGCCAGCAGTGAGGGGACAGTAGAAGGCTACACCTTC. Protein sequence: CASSEGTVEGYTF.

This rearrangement joins TRBV3-1 (or the pseudogene TRBV3-2) to TRBJ2-1; no clear D gene. Germline assignment: CDR1 LGHDT and CDR2 YNNKEL (reference sequence). The V and J ends lost 6 bases and 7 bases respectively, with 10 bases between them. The CDR3 is made up of 12 amino acids. This CDR3 is CASSKIGNEQFF. In DNA form, the CDR3 reads TGTGCCAGCAGTAAAATTGGGAATGAGCAGTTCTTC.

The V call is TRBV7-3, the J call TRBJ1-6; perhaps TRBD1 as D (5 bases). This CDR3 spans 16 amino acids. Trimming left V 2 bases short and J 0 bases short, with 8 bases between. Looked up from germline, CDR1 is SGHTA and CDR2 is FQGTGA. In DNA form, the CDR3 reads TGTGCCAGCAGCTTAGACAGCTCCTCCTATAATTCACCCCTCCACTTT. Translating it yields CASSLDSSSYNSPLHF. Based on the CDR3 plus reference TRBV7-3 and TRBJ1-6, the full variable domain is GAGVSQTPSNKVTEKGKYVELRCDPISGHTALYWYRQSLGQGPEFLIYFQGTGAADDSGLPNDRFFAVRPEGSVSTLKIQRTERGDSAVYLCASSLDSSSYNSPLHFGNGTRLTVT.

The chain has TRBV24-1 and TRBJ1-5; the D gene is possibly TRBD1 (5 bases). The germline V gene encodes CDR1 KGHDR and CDR2 SFDVKD. The CDR3 is 13 amino acids. Between the trimmed V and J ends, which lost 5 bases and 3 bases, there was a span of 7 bases. Here the CDR3 reads CATSGGYNQPQHF. CDR3 coding DNA: TGTGCCACCAGTGGGGGGTACAATCAGCCCCAGCATTTT.

The chain combines TRBV4-2 with TRBJ1-1; 11 bases agree with TRBD1. CDR1 and CDR2 from the germline V gene are LGHNA and YNFKEQ. J lost 5 bases, V lost 0 bases, and 5 bases had no gene match. CDR3 length: 16 residues. The CDR3 reads CASSQDTGTGGTEAFF. The CDR3 DNA follows: TGTGCCAGCAGCCAAGATACCGGGACAGGGGGAACTGAAGCTTTCTTT.

V and J are TRBV3-1 (or the pseudogene TRBV3-2) and TRBJ1-1; D perhaps matches TRBD1 (6 bases). Germline V gives CDR1 LGHDT, CDR2 YNNKEL (reference sequence). V was cut by 5 bases and J by 1 base, with 17 bases left in between. This CDR3 spans 16 amino acids. The CDR3 nucleotides are TGTGCCAGCAGCGTTAGATCCGGGACACCGAACACTGAAGCTTTCTTT. It yields the protein CASSVRSGTPNTEAFF.

The chain is built from TRBV6-5 and TRBJ1-2; 10 positions match TRBD1. Trimming cost V 6 bases and J 7 bases; bases outside gene matches: 8. CDR3 length: 14 residues. Germline V gene data show CDR1 as MNHEY and CDR2 as SVGAGI. CDR3 in DNA: TGTGCCAGCAGGGGGACAGGGGTTCGGTCTGGCTACACCTTC. It codes for CASRGTGVRSGYTF.